This record covers a single TCR beta chain. The entry originates in a study of OX40 agonist ivuxolimab in advanced cancers. The data were produced by immunoSEQ multiplex PCR, yet TCRdb's version contains in-frame clones alone and is incomplete. The table lists 50,000 to 75,000 clones, about 90% of them singletons. Germline values: CDR1 MDHEN, CDR2 SYDVKM. Unmatched junction bases numbered 6, after V lost 4 bases and J lost 1 base. The CDR3 runs 15 residues. The source was CD4+ or CD8+ T cells sorted from blood, collected in a trial of the OX40 agonist ivuxolimab. The V gene is TRBV28, the J gene TRBJ1-2, with 7 bases that match TRBD1. The sequence was collected from an adult with an advanced solid tumor such as melanoma, head and neck, liver or kidney cancer. As DNA, the CDR3 is TGTGCCAGCAGTTCACCAGGACAGGTTAACTATGGCTACACCTTC. Amino acids: CASSSPGQVNYGYTF.